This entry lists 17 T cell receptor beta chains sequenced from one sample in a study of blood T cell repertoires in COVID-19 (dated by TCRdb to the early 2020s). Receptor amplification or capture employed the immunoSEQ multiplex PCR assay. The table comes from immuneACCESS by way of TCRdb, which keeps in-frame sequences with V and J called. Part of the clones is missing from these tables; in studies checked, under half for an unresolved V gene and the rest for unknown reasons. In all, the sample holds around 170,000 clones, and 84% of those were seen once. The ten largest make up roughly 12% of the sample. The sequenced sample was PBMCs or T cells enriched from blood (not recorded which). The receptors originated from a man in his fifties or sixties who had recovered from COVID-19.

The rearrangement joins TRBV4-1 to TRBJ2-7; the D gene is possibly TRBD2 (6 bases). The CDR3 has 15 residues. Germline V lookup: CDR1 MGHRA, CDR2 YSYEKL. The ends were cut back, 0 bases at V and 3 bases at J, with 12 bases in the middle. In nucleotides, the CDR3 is TGCGCCAGCAGCCAAGATGGGGGGACGGACTACGAGCAGTACTTC. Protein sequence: CASSQDGGTDYEQYF.

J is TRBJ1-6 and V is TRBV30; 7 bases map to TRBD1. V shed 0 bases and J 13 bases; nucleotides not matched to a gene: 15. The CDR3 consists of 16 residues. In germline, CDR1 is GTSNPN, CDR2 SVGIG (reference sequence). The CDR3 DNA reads TGTGCCTGGAGTGTACGTGGAGGGGGCAATGGGAGGCCCCTCCACTTT. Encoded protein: CAWSVRGGGNGRPLHF.

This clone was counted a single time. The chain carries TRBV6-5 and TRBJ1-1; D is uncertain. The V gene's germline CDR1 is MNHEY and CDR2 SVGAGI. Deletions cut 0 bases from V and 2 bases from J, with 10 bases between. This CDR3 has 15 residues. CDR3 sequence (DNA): TGTGCCAGCAGTTACTCGAGGGTGGGAAACACTGAAGCTTTCTTT. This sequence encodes CASSYSRVGNTEAFF.

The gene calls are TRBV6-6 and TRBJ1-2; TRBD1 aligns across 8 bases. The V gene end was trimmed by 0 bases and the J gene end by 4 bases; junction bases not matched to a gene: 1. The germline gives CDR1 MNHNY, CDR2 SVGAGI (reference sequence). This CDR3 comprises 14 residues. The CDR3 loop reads CASSYSRGLYGYTF. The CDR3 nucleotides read TGTGCCAGCAGTTACTCCAGGGGGCTCTATGGCTACACCTTC.

In nucleotides, the CDR3 is TGTGCCAGCAGCTTAAACCCAGGGTCAGATACGCAGTATTTT. Its protein is CASSLNPGSDTQYF. V gene TRBV11-2 combines with J gene TRBJ2-3, with a weak D call TRBD1 (5 bases). Germline V gene sequence: CDR1 SGHAT, CDR2 FQNNGV. This CDR3 contains 14 residues. Trimming removed 2 bases at V and 4 bases at J, with 10 bases between.

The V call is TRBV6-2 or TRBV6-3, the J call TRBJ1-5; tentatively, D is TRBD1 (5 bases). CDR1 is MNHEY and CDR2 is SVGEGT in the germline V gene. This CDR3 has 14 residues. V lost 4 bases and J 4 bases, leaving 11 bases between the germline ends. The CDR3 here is CASSLGQGNQPQHF. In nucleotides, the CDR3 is TGTGCCAGCAGTTTGGGGCAGGGTAATCAGCCCCAGCATTTT.

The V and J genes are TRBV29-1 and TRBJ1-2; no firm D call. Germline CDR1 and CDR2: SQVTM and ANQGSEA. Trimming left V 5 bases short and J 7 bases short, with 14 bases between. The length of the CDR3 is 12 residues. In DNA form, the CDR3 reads TGCAGCGTTCAGCCAGGACTAGGTGGCTACACCTTC. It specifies CSVQPGLGGYTF.

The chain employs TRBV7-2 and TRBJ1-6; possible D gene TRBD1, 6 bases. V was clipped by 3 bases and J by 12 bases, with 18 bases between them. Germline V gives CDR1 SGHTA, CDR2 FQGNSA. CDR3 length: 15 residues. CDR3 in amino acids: CASSLGQQGRIPLHF. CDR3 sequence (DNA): TGTGCCAGCAGCTTGGGTCAACAGGGCCGCATACCCCTCCACTTT.

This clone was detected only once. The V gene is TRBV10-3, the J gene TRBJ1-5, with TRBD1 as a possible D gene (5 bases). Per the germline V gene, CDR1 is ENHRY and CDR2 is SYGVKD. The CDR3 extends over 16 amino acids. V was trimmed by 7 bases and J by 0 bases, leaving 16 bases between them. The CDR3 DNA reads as TGTGCCATCACCCCGGGGGGAACAGCTAGCAATCAGCCCCAGCATTTT. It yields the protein CAITPGGTASNQPQHF.

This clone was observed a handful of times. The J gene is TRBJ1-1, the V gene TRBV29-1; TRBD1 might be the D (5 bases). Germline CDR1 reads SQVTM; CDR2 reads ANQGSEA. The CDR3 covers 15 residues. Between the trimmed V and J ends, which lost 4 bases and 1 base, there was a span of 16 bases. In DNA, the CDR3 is TGCAGCGTTGCCGACAGCTCCTCTGGGAACACTGAAGCTTTCTTT. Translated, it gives CSVADSSSGNTEAFF.

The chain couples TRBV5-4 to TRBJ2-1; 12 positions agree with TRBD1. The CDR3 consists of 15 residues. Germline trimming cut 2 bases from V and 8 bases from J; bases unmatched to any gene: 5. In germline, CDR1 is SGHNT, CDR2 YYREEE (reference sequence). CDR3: CASSLTGTGGDEQFF. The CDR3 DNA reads TGTGCCAGCAGCTTAACCGGGACAGGGGGCGATGAGCAGTTCTTC.

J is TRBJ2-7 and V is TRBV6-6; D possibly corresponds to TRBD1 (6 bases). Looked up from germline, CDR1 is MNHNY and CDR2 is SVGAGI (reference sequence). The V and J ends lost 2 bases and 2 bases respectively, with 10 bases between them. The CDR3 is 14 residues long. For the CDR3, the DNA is TGTGCCAGCAGTTACCCCGGGACACCCTACGAGCAGTACTTC. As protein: CASSYPGTPYEQYF.

The CDR3 sequence is CASSVSLDRAGETQYF. The CDR3 region has the DNA TGTGCCAGCAGCGTGAGCCTTGACAGGGCTGGAGAGACCCAGTACTTC. This chain uses TRBV9 with TRBJ2-5; 7 bases are shared with TRBD1. After removal of 2 bases from V and 4 bases from J, the junction contained 11 bases not matched to a gene. CDR3 length equals 16 residues. Germline CDR1 SGDLS, CDR2 YYNGEE.

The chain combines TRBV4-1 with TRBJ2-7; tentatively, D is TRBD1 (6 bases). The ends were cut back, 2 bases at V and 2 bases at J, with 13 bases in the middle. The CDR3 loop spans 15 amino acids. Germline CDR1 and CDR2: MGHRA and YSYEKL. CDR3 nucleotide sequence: TGCGCCAGCAGCCAACGGGACACCGTTACCTACGAGCAGTACTTC. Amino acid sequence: CASSQRDTVTYEQYF.

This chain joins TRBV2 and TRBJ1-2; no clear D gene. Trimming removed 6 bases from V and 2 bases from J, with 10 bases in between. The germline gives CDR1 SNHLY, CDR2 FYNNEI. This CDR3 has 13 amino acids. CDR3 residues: CASRDYRNYGYTF. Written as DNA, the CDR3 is TGTGCCAGCAGGGACTACAGAAACTATGGCTACACCTTC.

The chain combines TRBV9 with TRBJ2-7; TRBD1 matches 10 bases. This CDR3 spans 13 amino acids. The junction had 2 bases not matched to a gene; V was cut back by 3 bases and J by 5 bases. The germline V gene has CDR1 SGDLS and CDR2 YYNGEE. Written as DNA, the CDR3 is TGTGCCAGCAGCGCCGGGACAGGGGACGAGCAGTACTTC. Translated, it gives CASSAGTGDEQYF.

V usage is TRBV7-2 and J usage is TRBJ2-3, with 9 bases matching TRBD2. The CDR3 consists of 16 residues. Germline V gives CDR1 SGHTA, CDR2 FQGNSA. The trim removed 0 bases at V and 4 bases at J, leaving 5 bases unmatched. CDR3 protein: CASSLAPGLAADTQYF. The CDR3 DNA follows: TGTGCCAGCAGCTTAGCTCCGGGACTAGCTGCAGATACGCAGTATTTT.